The source of this T cell receptor (beta chain) is a study of cytomegalovirus exposure and HLA in healthy donors. Study conclusions and caveats: A list of approximately 160 TCR beta chains associated with cytomegalovirus was given. A subsequent analysis found that TCR clusters from the first cohort also tended to co-occur in the 90 to 150 validation repertoires, with about 94% of cluster scores above 0.

CDR3 length equals 14 residues. The V segment lost 6 bases and the J segment 4 bases; nucleotides outside the gene matches: 6. The germline CDR1 and CDR2 sequences are SGDLS and YYNGEE. This clone has a handful of counts. Its antigen remains unidentified. Donors came from a validation cohort of about 110 subjects, distinct from the first 666-subject cohort. The protocol was immunoSEQ multiplex PCR, while the TCRdb copy is restricted to in-frame clones and leaves out a portion. The sample gives about 280,000 clones, around 87% of which show up once; about 0.99% is in the top ten. V and J are TRBV9 and TRBJ2-2; TRBD1 agrees at 7 bases. This clonotype was sampled from a woman under 30 in good health and CMV-seronegative. Sequences were obtained from PBMCs. In nucleotides, the CDR3 is TGTGCCAGCATGCAGGGGGAGATCACCGGGGAGCTGTTTTTT. Protein product: CASMQGEITGELFF.